A selection of T cell receptor beta chains follows, all from one sample in a study of blood T cells in healthy people across ages. A single record per CDR3 protein comes from TCRdb applying MiXCR to the 5' RACE reads. The sample carries 1.5 million to 1.9 million distinct CDR3 sequences, approximately 43% recorded once. Sequencing was carried out using blood. Every receptor here comes from a woman between 18 and 29 years old in good health. Both conserved end residues are part of each CDR3. D genes are given only for firm matches. Expanded clones are given a class, and other clones once, few, many or no size at all.

D: -; size: few; J: TRBJ2-7; V: TRBV7-2; DNA: TGTGCCAGCAGCTTAACTCTGGCGGTTAACAGGGTCGAGCAGTACTTC; CDR3: CASSLTLAVNRVEQYF
D: -; size: -; J: TRBJ2-3; V: TRBV10-3; DNA: TGTGCCATCAGTGAGAGTAAATTCTCAGATACGCAGTATTTT; CDR3: CAISESKFSDTQYF
D: -; size: few; J: TRBJ1-2; V: TRBV10-3; DNA: TGTGCCATCAGTGATACTCTTCCCGGGAGAGACTACACCTTC; CDR3: CAISDTLPGRDYTF
D: TRBD1; size: -; J: TRBJ1-2; V: TRBV29-1; DNA: TGCAGCGTTGAAGCCCGGACAGGCTATCCTGGGGGGGGCTACACCTTC; CDR3: CSVEARTGYPGGGYTF
D: -; size: once; J: TRBJ2-7; V: TRBV7-2; DNA: TGTGCCAGCAGTTCCTTGGGTGACTCCTACAATGAGCAGTACTTC; CDR3: CASSSLGDSYNEQYF
D: -; size: few; J: TRBJ1-2; V: TRBV2; DNA: TGTGCCAGCAGTGAAGGGACATCCCTCTATGGCTACACCTTC; CDR3: CASSEGTSLYGYTF
D: -; size: -; J: TRBJ1-1; V: TRBV30; DNA: TGTGCCTGGGGCAGCGCGAACACTGAAGCTTTCTTT; CDR3: CAWGSANTEAFF
D: -; size: many; J: TRBJ1-2; V: TRBV5-1; DNA: TGCGCCAGCAGCTTGGAGCCAGGGCTGTATGGCTACACCTTC; CDR3: CASSLEPGLYGYTF
D: -; size: once; J: TRBJ1-4; V: TRBV15; DNA: TGTGCCACCAGCAGTCGCAACGGTTTTGAAAAACTGTTTTTT; CDR3: CATSSRNGFEKLFF
D: TRBD2; size: -; J: TRBJ2-7; V: TRBV3-1; DNA: TGTGCCAGCAGCCAAGGCTCTAGCGGGTTTAGCTCCTACGAGCAGTACTTC; CDR3: CASSQGSSGFSSYEQYF
D: TRBD1; size: -; J: TRBJ1-1; V: TRBV29-1; DNA: TGCAGCGCACAGGGGGGAGAAACTGAAGCTTTCTTT; CDR3: CSAQGGETEAFF
D: -; size: -; J: TRBJ2-2; V: TRBV7-9; DNA: TGTGCCAGCAGCTCCGCAATGAACACCGGGGAGCTGTTTTTT; CDR3: CASSSAMNTGELFF
D: TRBD1; size: few; J: TRBJ2-1; V: TRBV6-1; DNA: TGTGCCAGCAGTGGTATGACAGGGGGGCAATACAATGAGCAGTTCTTC; CDR3: CASSGMTGGQYNEQFF
D: TRBD1; size: -; J: TRBJ2-7; V: TRBV4-3; DNA: TGCGCCAGCAGCCAAGATGTGGGACAGGGGCACTACGAGCAGTACTTC; CDR3: CASSQDVGQGHYEQYF
D: -; size: -; J: TRBJ2-7; V: TRBV19; DNA: TGTGCCAGTAGTTTCACCAGGGACTACGAGCAGTACTTC; CDR3: CASSFTRDYEQYF
D: -; size: many; J: TRBJ2-1; V: TRBV11-2; DNA: TGTGCCAGCAGCCCCTCAAGGGGCGTTTCCTACAATGAGCAGTTCTTC; CDR3: CASSPSRGVSYNEQFF
D: -; size: -; J: TRBJ1-5; V: TRBV12-3/TRBV12-4; DNA: TGTGCCAGCAGGCCCGGGAAGGGGCGCAATCAGCCCCAGCATTTT; CDR3: CASRPGKGRNQPQHF
D: -; size: -; J: TRBJ2-1; V: TRBV18; DNA: TGTGCCAGCTCACCTCGATGGGGCATACAACAGCACAATGAGCAGTTCTTC; CDR3: CASSPRWGIQQHNEQFF
D: -; size: many; J: TRBJ2-7; V: TRBV5-1; DNA: TGTGCCAGCAGCTTAGAGTCCTACGAGCAGTACTTC; CDR3: CASSLESYEQYF
D: -; size: -; J: TRBJ1-1; V: TRBV2; DNA: TGCGCCAGCAGCGAGGGACGGATGAACACTGAAGCTTTCTTT; CDR3: CASSEGRMNTEAFF
D: TRBD1; size: many; J: TRBJ2-1; V: TRBV29-1; DNA: TGCAGCGTTGGTCAGGGACAGAGCTCCTACAATGAGCAGTTCTTC; CDR3: CSVGQGQSSYNEQFF
D: -; size: -; J: TRBJ1-6; V: TRBV4-1; DNA: TGCGCCAGCAGCCAAGTGTTCAATTCACCCCTCCACTTT; CDR3: CASSQVFNSPLHF
D: TRBD1; size: -; J: TRBJ2-4; V: TRBV12-5; DNA: TGTGCTAGTCAGGACAGGTCTGGGGAGCAGTACTTC; CDR3: CASQDRSGEQYF
D: -; size: -; J: TRBJ2-7; V: TRBV4-2; DNA: TGTGCCAGCAGCCAAGATTTGAGTAGCCCCTCCTACGAGCAGTACTTC; CDR3: CASSQDLSSPSYEQYF
D: TRBD1; size: few; J: TRBJ2-7; V: TRBV7-2; DNA: TGTGCCAGCAGCAAACAGGGGAGTGACTACGAGCAGTACTTC; CDR3: CASSKQGSDYEQYF
D: TRBD2; size: -; J: TRBJ2-7; V: TRBV2; DNA: TGTGCCAGCAGAGAGCGGGAGGGCGGATACGAGCAGTACTTC; CDR3: CASREREGGYEQYF
D: TRBD2; size: few; J: TRBJ2-1; V: TRBV19; DNA: TGTGCCAGTAGTATAATGGCTAGCGGGGTGAGGAATGAGCAGTTCTTC; CDR3: CASSIMASGVRNEQFF
D: -; size: -; J: TRBJ1-2; V: TRBV25-1; DNA: TGTGCCAGCAGTGACCCAGGGTTAGGGCGCTACACCTTC; CDR3: CASSDPGLGRYTF
D: -; size: -; J: TRBJ2-7; V: TRBV15; DNA: TGTGCCACCAGCAGGGACATCCGAGATGACGAGCAGTACTTC; CDR3: CATSRDIRDDEQYF
D: -; size: -; J: TRBJ2-7; V: TRBV4-2; DNA: TGTGCCAGCAGCCTAGAGTGGGGCGAGCAGTACTTC; CDR3: CASSLEWGEQYF
D: TRBD2; size: -; J: TRBJ2-3; V: TRBV29-1; DNA: TGCAGCGCGAGAGGCCTAGCGGGAGGACAGGCAAACACAGATACGCAGTATTTT; CDR3: CSARGLAGGQANTDTQYF
D: TRBD1; size: -; J: TRBJ1-2; V: TRBV7-9; DNA: TGTGCCAGCACTCGCTCTTGGGACAGTGCTAACTATGGCTACACCTTC; CDR3: CASTRSWDSANYGYTF
D: -; size: -; J: TRBJ2-1; V: TRBV12-3/TRBV12-4; DNA: TGTGCCGAGTCCCAGGGGGGGTACAATGAGCAGTTCTTC; CDR3: CAESQGGYNEQFF
D: TRBD1; size: -; J: TRBJ1-2; V: TRBV27; DNA: TGTGCCGGCAGTTTGGGACAGGGCCTCTATGGCTACACCTTC; CDR3: CAGSLGQGLYGYTF
D: TRBD1; size: -; J: TRBJ2-7; V: TRBV20-1; DNA: TGCAGTGCTAGGACAGGGTTTACATCCTACGAGCAGTACTTC; CDR3: CSARTGFTSYEQYF
D: -; size: -; J: TRBJ2-7; V: TRBV12-3/TRBV12-4; DNA: TGTGCCAGCAGCCCCTATGGGGGAACCACAGCCTACGAGCAGTACTTC; CDR3: CASSPYGGTTAYEQYF
D: -; size: -; J: TRBJ2-7; V: TRBV5-1; DNA: TGCGCCAGCAGCGTGGACTCCTCGTGGGTCTACGAGCAGTACTTC; CDR3: CASSVDSSWVYEQYF
D: -; size: once; J: TRBJ2-4; V: TRBV6-2/TRBV6-3; DNA: TGTGCCAGCACTAGACGCGGCAGCATTCAGTACTTC; CDR3: CASTRRGSIQYF
D: -; size: -; J: TRBJ1-1; V: TRBV4-1; DNA: TGCGCCAGCAGCCAAGTCAAAGCATGGGGCACTGAAGCTTTCTTT; CDR3: CASSQVKAWGTEAFF
D: -; size: -; J: TRBJ1-1; V: TRBV11-1; DNA: TGTGCCAGCACGTCTCAGGAACTCACTGAAGCTTTCTTT; CDR3: CASTSQELTEAFF
D: TRBD1; size: few; J: TRBJ2-1; V: TRBV12-3/TRBV12-4; DNA: TGTGCCAGCAGTAACGACAGGGGAAGCTCCTACAATGAGCAGTTCTTC; CDR3: CASSNDRGSSYNEQFF
D: -; size: few; J: TRBJ2-7; V: TRBV28; DNA: TGTGCCAGCAGCCTGTGGACCGGGGGCTACGAGCAGTACTTC; CDR3: CASSLWTGGYEQYF
D: -; size: few; J: TRBJ2-1; V: TRBV4-3; DNA: TGCGCCAGCAGCCAAGCCCGGTTCCTCCCGAATGAGCAGTTCTTC; CDR3: CASSQARFLPNEQFF
D: -; size: -; J: TRBJ2-2; V: TRBV29-1; DNA: TGCAGCGTTTCCACCCTTCTCGAAACCGGGGAGCTGTTTTTT; CDR3: CSVSTLLETGELFF
D: -; size: once; J: TRBJ1-2; V: TRBV12-3/TRBV12-4; DNA: TGTACCAGCAGTTTACGAGGGCGAGGAAACTATGGCTACACCTTC; CDR3: CTSSLRGRGNYGYTF
D: -; size: -; J: TRBJ1-2; V: TRBV10-2; DNA: TGCGCCAGCAGCGATATTCAGGGCGATGGCTACACCTTC; CDR3: CASSDIQGDGYTF
D: TRBD2; size: -; J: TRBJ2-1; V: TRBV9; DNA: TGTGCCAGCGGAGGACGGGGGGGTTTCTCCTACAATGAGCAGTTCTTC; CDR3: CASGGRGGFSYNEQFF
D: -; size: once; J: TRBJ2-7; V: TRBV4-3; DNA: TGCGCCGGCAGCCAAGAAAGGGGAGACATTCTTCCCAATGAGCAGTACTTC; CDR3: CAGSQERGDILPNEQYF
D: -; size: -; J: TRBJ2-3; V: TRBV10-2; DNA: TGCGCCAGCAGGAGCTTCGGGACAGATACGCAGTATTTT; CDR3: CASRSFGTDTQYF
D: -; size: few; J: TRBJ2-7; V: TRBV5-8; DNA: TGTGCCAGCAGCCCTTGCAGGCTGTACTTC; CDR3: CASSPCRLYF
D: TRBD2; size: -; J: TRBJ2-3; V: TRBV7-2; DNA: TGTGCCAGCAGCGGCGGACTAGCCCGCTTAACAGATACGCAGTATTTT; CDR3: CASSGGLARLTDTQYF
D: TRBD1; size: -; J: TRBJ2-6; V: TRBV30; DNA: TGTGCCTGGGGAACAGGGGGGTCGGCCAACGTCCTGACTTTC; CDR3: CAWGTGGSANVLTF
D: TRBD2; size: few; J: TRBJ2-3; V: TRBV12-3/TRBV12-4; DNA: TGTGCCAGCAGTTTAGTAGCGGGGGGGAGCGCAGATACGCAGTATTTT; CDR3: CASSLVAGGSADTQYF
D: TRBD2; size: few; J: TRBJ2-7; V: TRBV19; DNA: TGTGCCAGTAGTTCCGGGACTAGCGTCTACGAGCAGTACTTC; CDR3: CASSSGTSVYEQYF
D: TRBD1; size: -; J: TRBJ1-1; V: TRBV28; DNA: TGTGCCAGCAGTCCCCTCGGAGACAGGGGTAGTCGAGCTTTCTTT; CDR3: CASSPLGDRGSRAFF
D: -; size: few; J: TRBJ2-1; V: TRBV2; DNA: TGTGCCAGCAGGGGGGAGACGCCATGGTATGAGCAGTTCTTC; CDR3: CASRGETPWYEQFF
D: -; size: -; J: TRBJ1-5; V: TRBV12-3/TRBV12-4; DNA: TGTGCCAGCAGTTTCTCAGGCCCCAGCAATCAGCCCCAGCATTTT; CDR3: CASSFSGPSNQPQHF
D: TRBD2; size: -; J: TRBJ2-5; V: TRBV13; DNA: TGTGCCAGCAGCTTCCCGGGACTAGCGGGACCGCAAGAGACCCAGTACTTC; CDR3: CASSFPGLAGPQETQYF